The subject of this entry is one TCR beta chain. V shed 8 bases and J 0 bases; nucleotides not matched to a gene: 25. CDR1 is GTSNPN, CDR2 SVGIG, per germline (reference sequence). The CDR3 runs to 21 residues. The data stem from a study of Tregs in tolerant kidney transplant recipients. Assay: immunoSEQ multiplex PCR; the TCRdb copy retains only in-frame clones and omits some. The profile shows some 62,000 clones, roughly 98% of them singletons. The material sequenced was Tregs from blood, taken before the transplant. J is TRBJ2-1 and V is TRBV30; TRBD1 agrees at 10 bases. The source of this sequence is a human donor who received a combined kidney and bone marrow transplant. The CDR3 DNA sequence: TGTGCCGGAAAACGACAGGGGGCCTGGCGGGAATCGCCGGGCTCCTACAATGAGCAGTTCTTC. It specifies CAGKRQGAWRESPGSYNEQFF.